The next 8 T cell receptor beta chains were all read from a single sample in a study of blood T cell repertoires in COVID-19 (dated by TCRdb to the early 2020s). To prepare the library, the immunoSEQ multiplex PCR assay was applied. TCRdb stores this immuneACCESS table with in-frame sequences only. Part of the clones is absent; in the studies checked, under half of the shortfall reflects unresolved V genes, and no reason is known for the rest. Within this sample are 250,000 to 350,000 clones, with roughly nine tenths of them counted one time only. Of the sample, roughly 2.6% falls within the top ten clones. Source material: PBMCs or T cells enriched from blood (not recorded which). These TCRs come from a man between 60 and 75 years old who had recovered from COVID-19.

The chain links TRBV6-6 to TRBJ2-1, with a weak D call TRBD2 (6 bases). The CDR3 sequence is 15 residues long. CDR1 and CDR2 (germline): MNHNY, SVGAGI (reference sequence). V shed 3 bases and J shed 6 bases, with 15 bases lying between them. CDR3: CASSYAGSYGNEQFF. The CDR3, as DNA: TGTGCCAGCAGTTATGCCGGGAGTTATGGCAATGAGCAGTTCTTC.

This rearrangement joins TRBV5-8 to TRBJ2-1; 10 bases match TRBD2. The CDR3 has 14 residues. CDR1 is SGHTS, CDR2 YDEGEE, per germline. With V trimmed by 2 bases and J by 6 bases, 2 bases remained unmatched. CDR3 in DNA: TGTGCCAGCAGCTTATCTAGCGGGAGCAATGAGCAGTTCTTC. Translated, it gives CASSLSSGSNEQFF.

This chain joins TRBV5-1 and TRBJ1-1; a possible D gene is TRBD1 (6 bases). Germline V gives CDR1 SGHRS, CDR2 YFSETQ. The V and J ends lost 0 bases and 6 bases respectively, with 15 bases between them. CDR3 length: 15 residues. This CDR3 is CASSLARLGAAEAFF. CDR3 coding DNA: TGCGCCAGCAGCTTGGCCCGGTTGGGGGCGGCTGAAGCTTTCTTT.

This sequence joins TRBV27 and TRBJ1-1; 10 nucleotides line up with TRBD1. With V trimmed by 6 bases and J by 5 bases, 9 bases remained unmatched. CDR3 length equals 15 residues. The germline gives CDR1 MNHEY, CDR2 SMNVEV (reference sequence). CDR3 amino acids: CASRKTGGKRTEAFF. The CDR3 DNA is TGTGCCAGCAGAAAGACAGGGGGCAAGAGGACTGAAGCTTTCTTT.

This chain uses TRBV4-1 with TRBJ1-3; 8 nucleotides align to TRBD1. The CDR3 is 16 residues long. The V gene's germline CDR1 is MGHRA and CDR2 YSYEKL. V shed 3 bases, J shed 0 bases, and the junction held 4 bases outside the gene matches. CDR3: CASSHPTGGSGNTIYF. The CDR3 nucleotides are TGCGCCAGCAGCCACCCCACAGGGGGCTCTGGAAACACCATATATTTT.

This clone was counted a single time. This sequence joins TRBV19 and TRBJ1-3; no definite D call. Trimming took 5 bases from V and 0 from J, leaving 5 bases between them. The CDR3 is 13 residues long. Germline V lookup: CDR1 LNHDA, CDR2 SQIVND (reference sequence). Here the CDR3 reads CASSPVSGNTIYF. CDR3 nucleotides: TGTGCCAGTAGTCCAGTCTCTGGAAACACCATATATTTT.

This rearrangement joins TRBV5-1 to TRBJ2-3; TRBD2 aligns across 8 bases. Germline V gene sequence: CDR1 SGHRS, CDR2 YFSETQ. The CDR3 is 15 residues long. Trimming took 1 base from V and 0 from J; bases not matched to a gene: 1. The CDR3 coding sequence is TGCGCCAGCAGCTTGTCTAGCGGGAGCACAGATACGCAGTATTTT. It translates to CASSLSSGSTDTQYF.

This clone is a singleton in its sample. The rearrangement uses TRBV3-1 (or the pseudogene TRBV3-2) and TRBJ1-1, with D uncertain. In germline, CDR1 is LGHDT, CDR2 YNNKEL (reference sequence). V was pared by 1 base and J by 0 bases, with 12 bases between. There are 16 residues in the CDR3. For the CDR3, the DNA is TGTGCCAGCAGCCAAGGGGAGGCAGTTTTGAACACTGAAGCTTTCTTT. Encoded protein: CASSQGEAVLNTEAFF.